The 21 T cell receptor beta chains below all came from one sample that was sequenced in a study of cytomegalovirus exposure and HLA in healthy donors. Assay used: immunoSEQ multiplex PCR; TCRdb lists only in-frame clones, some missing. Among approximately 110,000 clones listed, around 94% were seen once. The sequenced sample was PBMCs. Every receptor here comes from a woman aged 18-35 years in good health and CMV-seronegative.

The CDR3 DNA follows: TGTGCCAGCAGTCCCGACAGGACCTATGGCTACACCTTC. It specifies CASSPDRTYGYTF. This chain joins TRBV5-4 and TRBJ1-2, with a possible D match to TRBD1 (6 bases). V gave up 5 bases and J gave up 4 bases, with 12 bases separating them. CDR1 and CDR2 from the germline V gene are SGHNT and YYREEE (reference sequence). The CDR3 extends over 13 amino acids.

V and J are TRBV28 and TRBJ1-5; TRBD1 matches at 8 bases. V lost 10 bases, J lost 3 bases, and 8 bases stayed unmatched. This CDR3 contains 14 residues. CDR1 MDHEN and CDR2 SYDVKM come from the germline V gene. The CDR3 sequence is CAKNGQGDNQPQHF. CDR3 in DNA: TGTGCCAAAAACGGACAGGGCGACAATCAGCCCCAGCATTTT.

This rearrangement joins TRBV5-6 to TRBJ1-5, with D unresolved. Per the germline V gene, CDR1 is SGHDT and CDR2 is YYEEEE. The V end was cut by 0 bases, the J end by 6 bases, with 10 bases between. This CDR3 has 14 residues. In DNA, the CDR3 is TGTGCCAGCAGCTTGGCCACGGGTGGTCAGCCCCAGCATTTT. Translated: CASSLATGGQPQHF.

The V gene is TRBV4-1, the J gene TRBJ2-1, with D perhaps matching TRBD2 (6 bases). Germline CDR1 MGHRA, CDR2 YSYEKL. V lost 4 bases and J 15 bases, leaving 19 bases between the germline ends. This CDR3 has 13 amino acids. The CDR3 is CASSLEPPGVLFF. In DNA, the CDR3 is TGCGCCAGCAGCCTTGAGCCCCCGGGGGTGCTGTTCTTC.

The rearrangement links TRBV11-2 to TRBJ1-5; perhaps TRBD1 as D (5 bases). Trimming left V 5 bases short and J 10 bases short, with 15 bases between. The CDR3 extends over 13 amino acids. Looked up from germline, CDR1 is SGHAT and CDR2 is FQNNGV. CDR3: CASSPGSLKPQHF. Written as DNA, the CDR3 is TGTGCCAGCAGCCCAGGGTCTCTCAAACCCCAGCATTTT.

This clone was found once. The genes are TRBV11-2 and TRBJ1-2; 7 positions agree with TRBD1. The V and J ends lost 4 bases and 2 bases, in that order; junction bases with no gene match: 1. The germline V gene encodes CDR1 SGHAT and CDR2 FQNNGV. The CDR3 sequence is 13 residues long. CDR3 nucleotide sequence: TGTGCCAGCAGCTGGGGACAGAACTATGGCTACACCTTC. Its protein product is CASSWGQNYGYTF.

This chain links TRBV28 with TRBJ2-5, with 9 nucleotides matching TRBD2. CDR1 and CDR2 from the germline V gene are MDHEN and SYDVKM. V dropped 1 base and J dropped 5; count of bases not matched to a gene: 11. The CDR3 totals 17 residues. The CDR3 region is CASSLLGSGRGRETQYF. The CDR3, as DNA: TGTGCCAGCAGTTTATTAGGTAGCGGGAGAGGTAGGGAGACCCAGTACTTC.

The sample holds one count of this clone. This sequence joins TRBV4-1 and TRBJ2-5; the match to TRBD2 covers 15 bases. The CDR3 has 18 amino acids. The junction had 7 bases not matched to a gene; V was cut back by 1 base and J by 4 bases. Germline CDR1 is MGHRA and CDR2 is YSYEKL. CDR3 in DNA: TGCGCCAGCAGCCAAGGGACTAGCGGGAGGGCCTTTGGAGAGACCCAGTACTTC. Translated, it gives CASSQGTSGRAFGETQYF.

The gene calls are TRBV5-1 and TRBJ1-1; no reliable D call. The CDR3 is 13 amino acids. From germline, CDR1 is SGHRS and CDR2 YFSETQ. V lost 0 bases to trimming and J lost 7 bases, with 10 bases between them. CDR3 DNA sequence: TGCGCCAGCAGCTTGGAACTTCTTGATGAAGCTTTCTTT. This gives the protein CASSLELLDEAFF.

The V gene is TRBV9, the J gene TRBJ2-7, with D perhaps matching TRBD2 (6 bases). The CDR3 sequence is 16 residues long. CDR1 is SGDLS, CDR2 YYNGEE, per germline. Trimming shortened V by 4 bases and J by 0 bases, and 17 bases separated the two germline ends. CDR3 DNA sequence: TGTGCCAGCAGCCCTCGATCGGGGGTGAGCTCCTACGAGCAGTACTTC. As protein: CASSPRSGVSSYEQYF.

This chain connects TRBV28 to TRBJ1-5, with a possible D match to TRBD1 (6 bases). Trimming pared 7 bases from V and 2 bases from J, leaving 12 bases between. CDR1 and CDR2 from the germline V gene are MDHEN and SYDVKM. This CDR3 is built from 14 residues. In DNA, the CDR3 is TGTGCCAGCATCCTACAGGGCGGCAATCAGCCCCAGCATTTT. Its protein product is CASILQGGNQPQHF.

The DNA for the CDR3 is TGTGCCAGCAGTGAAGCGGGCAGCCGGAACACCGGGGAGCTGTTTTTT. Its protein is CASSEAGSRNTGELFF. The J gene is TRBJ2-2, the V gene TRBV2; D is ambiguous. The CDR3 runs to 16 residues. Per the germline V gene, CDR1 is SNHLY and CDR2 is FYNNEI. Trimming removed 0 bases from V and 1 base from J, with 9 bases in between.

The V gene is TRBV7-6, the J gene TRBJ2-5, with D perhaps TRBD2 (6 bases). CDR3 size: 14 residues. V lost 5 bases and J lost 5, with 15 bases in between. CDR1 and CDR2 from the germline V gene are SGHVS and FNYEAQ. DNA of the CDR3: TGTGCCAGCAGCCTGGAGGGCCTAAGGGAGACCCAGTACTTC. Protein product: CASSLEGLRETQYF.

This clone was found once. The chain carries TRBV10-3 and TRBJ2-7; 7 nucleotides line up with TRBD2. CDR1 and CDR2 (germline): ENHRY, SYGVKD. The CDR3 runs to 13 residues. Germline trimming cut 4 bases from V and 5 bases from J; bases unmatched to any gene: 5. Here the CDR3 reads CAISAGGIDEQYF. The CDR3 bases are TGTGCCATCAGTGCGGGGGGTATCGACGAGCAGTACTTC.

The gene calls are TRBV7-2 and TRBJ2-1, with D possibly matching TRBD1 (6 bases). The germline V and J ends were trimmed by 0 bases and 0 bases, with 9 bases remaining between them. The CDR3 spans 16 residues. The V gene's germline CDR1 is SGHTA and CDR2 FQGNSA. The CDR3 bases are TGTGCCAGCAGCTTAGCGGGGGCAGTCTCCTACAATGAGCAGTTCTTC. Protein: CASSLAGAVSYNEQFF.

The chain joins TRBV7-2 to TRBJ1-1; 10 nucleotides agree with TRBD1. After removal of 4 bases from V and 0 bases from J, the junction contained 8 bases not matched to a gene. There are 17 residues in the CDR3. Germline V CDR1 and CDR2: SGHTA, FQGNSA. The CDR3 protein is CASSSPTGGPMNTEAFF. CDR3 DNA: TGTGCCAGCAGCTCACCGACAGGGGGCCCCATGAACACTGAAGCTTTCTTT.

This clone was picked up one time. J is TRBJ1-2 and V is TRBV14, with TRBD1 as a possible D gene (5 bases). Germline V gene sequence: CDR1 SGHDN, CDR2 FVKESK. The CDR3 loop spans 13 amino acids. With 4 bases removed from V and 7 bases from J, the gap between germline ends came to 13 bases. The CDR3 bases are TGTGCCAGCAGCCGTCAGGGCTATATTGGCTACACCTTC. The encoded protein is CASSRQGYIGYTF.

The V gene is TRBV7-9, the J gene TRBJ1-3; D gene ambiguous. Trimming removed 5 bases from V and 4 bases from J, with 15 bases in between. The CDR3 is 15 residues long. Per the germline V gene, CDR1 is SEHNR and CDR2 is FQNEAQ (reference sequence). The CDR3 DNA reads as TGTGCCAGCAGCCCGAAACGGGGATTCGGAAACACCATATATTTT. As protein: CASSPKRGFGNTIYF. The complete variable domain, with remaining parts taken from reference TRBV7-9 and TRBJ1-3, reads DTGVSQNPRHKITKRGQNVTFRCDPISEHNRLYWYRQTLGQGPEFLTYFQNEAQLEKSRLLSDRFSAERPKGSFSTLEIQRTEQGDSAMYLCASSPKRGFGNTIYFGEGSWLTVV.

The V call is TRBV5-6, the J call TRBJ2-3, with 7 bases that match TRBD1. V lost 0 bases to trimming and J lost 6 bases; unmatched junction nucleotides: 13. This CDR3 region has 17 residues. Germline lookup yields CDR1 SGHDT and CDR2 YYEEEE. This CDR3 is CASSLAGTAWMSDTQYF. CDR3 sequence (DNA): TGTGCCAGCAGCTTGGCCGGGACAGCGTGGATGTCGGATACGCAGTATTTT.

The chain recombines TRBV10-3 with TRBJ2-1, with D tentatively TRBD1 (6 bases). Germline assignment: CDR1 ENHRY and CDR2 SYGVKD. The CDR3 length is 12 residues. Trimming cost V 6 bases and J 7 bases, with 10 bases left between them. In nucleotides, the CDR3 is TGTGCCATCAGGGGGGCACTAAATGAGCAGTTCTTC. This sequence encodes CAIRGALNEQFF.

The CDR3 bases are TGTGCCAGCAGCTTTCAAGGGGGCGAGCAGTACTTC. Its protein is CASSFQGGEQYF. The rearrangement uses TRBV7-9 and TRBJ2-7, with D possibly being TRBD1 (6 bases). The CDR3 covers 12 residues. Trimming stripped 3 bases from V and 6 bases from J, with 9 bases between. Germline values: CDR1 SEHNR, CDR2 FQNEAQ (reference sequence).